A single sample is the source of the 10 T cell receptor beta chains below, sequenced in a study of tissue T cells after allogeneic stem cell transplantation. Data came from immunoSEQ multiplex PCR; TCRdb stores just in-frame clones and leaves some out. The sample consists of fewer than 1,500 clones, roughly 50% of them appearing once. Time point in this sample: mouse harvest day 14 after allogeneic transplant. Each mouse received 10^7 T-cell-depleted marrow cells plus 10^6 splenic CD5+ T cells by tail vein. Sequencing input: gut tissue. The origin of the receptors is a female BALB/c mouse given C57BL/6 T cells with graft-versus-host disease after an allogeneic hematopoietic cell transplant.

In the case of this clone: Germline and genes: mouse. The DNA ends 1 residue before the CDR3 does, and the rest of the CDR3 is filled in from the germline J gene. J is TRBJ1-5 and V is TRBV13-1; 7 bases map to TRBD1. Losses at the gene ends were 0 bases for V and 5 bases for J; bases not matched to a gene: 5. The germline V gene has CDR1 NSHNY and CDR2 SYGAGN. This CDR3 spans 15 amino acids. The CDR3 here is CASSDARTGYQAPLF. The CDR3 DNA, read in part, is TGTGCCAGCAGTGATGCAAGGACAGGTTACCAGGCTCCGCTT. Full variable domain (remainder filled in from reference TRBV13-1 and TRBJ1-5): EAAVTQSPRNKVTVTGGNVTLSCRQTNSHNYMYWYRQDTGHGLRLIHYSYGAGNLRIGDVPDGYKATRTTQEDFFLLLELASPSQTSLYFCASSDARTGYQAPLFGEGTRLSVL.

As concerns this clone: Any gene name here is a mouse gene name. The CDR3 end falls 1 residue outside the read, so it is completed with the germline J gene. The chain joins TRBV1 to TRBJ1-5; D is uncertain. CDR1 is NSQYPW and CDR2 is LRSPGD in the germline V gene (reference sequence). The CDR3 has 10 residues. V lost 3 bases to trimming and J lost 8 bases, with 2 bases between them. The part of the CDR3 DNA that was read is TGCACCTGCAGTGCTGAGGCTCCGCTT. Protein sequence: CTCSAEAPL. In full, the CDR3 is CTCSAEAPLF.

Comments on this clone: Mouse gene names and germline throughout. The read ends 1 residue early relative to the CDR3; the germline J gene fills the gap. V usage is TRBV26 and J usage is TRBJ1-1; possible D gene TRBD1, 6 bases. V was clipped by 6 bases and J by 0 bases, with 11 bases between them. Germline V gene data show CDR1 as KGHPV and CDR2 as FQNQEV (reference sequence). The CDR3 runs to 14 residues. The CDR3 protein is CASRGQTANTEVFF. The sequenced CDR3 bases are TGTGCCAGCAGGGGACAAACTGCAAACACAGAAGTCTTC. The variable domain in full, with the rest retrieved from reference TRBV26 and TRBJ1-1, is NSKVIQTPRYLVKGQGQKAKMRCIPEKGHPVVFWYQQNKNNEFKFLINFQNQEVLQQIDMTEKRFSAECPSNSPCSLEIQSSEAGDSALYLCASRGQTANTEVFFGKGTRLTVV.

As concerns this clone: A read error is possible here, since a much larger clone lies one base away. Any gene name here is a mouse gene name. The read halts 1 residue ahead of the CDR3 end, with the missing end drawn from the germline J gene. This rearrangement joins TRBV12-1 to TRBJ2-7; 14 positions agree with TRBD2. Germline V gives CDR1 SGHSN, CDR2 HYEKVE. The CDR3 totals 15 residues. CDR3 region: CTSSLRDWGGFEQYF. The CDR3 bases that were read are TGTACCAGCTCTCTCAGGGACTGGGGGGGCTTTGAACAGTAC.

As regards this clone: These gene names are mouse names. From the germline J gene comes the end of the CDR3, since the read stops 1 residue before it. The V call is TRBV13-2, the J call TRBJ1-2; D not resolved. Germline V gene data show CDR1 as NNHNN and CDR2 as SYGAGS (reference sequence). Trimming shortened V by 2 bases and J by 0 bases, and 8 bases separated the two germline ends. The CDR3 consists of 14 residues. CDR3 protein: CASGDRGANSDYTF. The DNA read from the CDR3 is TGTGCCAGCGGTGACCGGGGTGCAAACTCCGACTACACC.

As for this clone: Mouse gene names apply. Read data end 1 residue before the CDR3 end; the end is taken from the germline J gene. The rearrangement uses TRBV26 and TRBJ2-3; D remains ambiguous. Trimming left V 4 bases short and J 0 bases short, with 11 bases between. This CDR3 has 15 residues. Germline CDR1 is KGHPV and CDR2 is FQNQEV (reference sequence). CDR3 DNA, as far as it was read: TGTGCCAGCAGTCCCGGGCTCTCTAGTGCAGAAACGCTGTAT. It codes for CASSPGLSSAETLY. The whole CDR3 protein is CASSPGLSSAETLYF.

A remark on this clone: Any gene name here is a mouse gene name. The read comes to an end 1 residue before the CDR3 does, leaving the germline J gene to fill in the end. V usage is TRBV12-2 and J usage is TRBJ2-1; D unclear. The CDR3 loop spans 14 amino acids. The V and J ends lost 1 base and 1 base respectively, with 7 bases between them. CDR1 is SGHLS and CDR2 is HYDKME in the germline V gene. The chain's CDR3 is CASSLRGNYAEQFF. Partial CDR3 DNA: TGTGCCAGCTCTCTTCGCGGAAACTATGCTGAGCAGTTC.

With respect to this clone: Mouse germline and gene names are used. Coverage ceases 1 residue before the CDR3 finishes, and the germline J gene fills in the end. J is TRBJ2-3 and V is TRBV23; the table's D call, TRBD1, has no DNA check behind it. The CDR3 is 13 residues long. Germline values: CDR1 KGHTA, CDR2 FQNQQP. The sequenced CDR3 bases are TGCTCCAGCAGCCTGGGACAAGCAGAAACGCTGTAT. Its protein product is CSSSLGQAETLY. The full CDR3 protein is CSSSLGQAETLYF.

About this clone itself: Gene names refer to mouse genes. The observed sequence ends 1 residue before the CDR3 terminus, with the missing tail filled in from the germline J gene. This chain links TRBV2 with TRBJ2-4; TRBD1 or TRBD2 may be the D gene (6 bases each). Germline V lookup: CDR1 LGHNA, CDR2 YSYQKL. Trimming removed 0 bases from V and 2 bases from J, with 9 bases in between. This CDR3 is 15 amino acids long. The CDR3 bases that were read are TGTGCCAGCAGCCAAGATTGGGGGCTTCAAAACACCTTGTAC. Its translation: CASSQDWGLQNTLY. The CDR3 as a whole reads CASSQDWGLQNTLYF.

The table lists this clone with a few counts. Any gene name here is a mouse gene name. The CDR3 end falls 1 residue outside the read, so it is completed with the germline J gene. The rearrangement uses TRBV3 and TRBJ2-7; D not certain. This CDR3 is built from 13 residues. Germline CDR1 and CDR2: SNHLY and FYNGKV (reference sequence). V shed 1 base and J shed 4 bases, with 8 bases lying between them. This CDR3 reads CASSLGQDYEQYF. Partial CDR3 DNA: TGTGCCAGCAGCTTAGGGCAGGATTATGAACAGTAC.